The subject of this entry is one T cell receptor beta chain. No cognate antigen has been identified for it. The input lacks base qualities; no much larger clone sits a single base away. The entry originates in a study of Graves' ophthalmopathy and Graves' hyperthyroidism (dated by TCRdb to about 2018). Study-wide context: Hyperthyroidism was considered stable if no progression to ophthalmopathy occurred within 18 months of follow-up. To tell Graves' ophthalmopathy apart from Graves' hyperthyroidism, and to predict which patients would progress to ophthalmopathy, the study relied on TCR beta repertoire signatures. In total, approximately 140 blood samples were TCR-sequenced: approximately 42 ophthalmopathy, about 75 hyperthyroidism and some 17 hyperthyroidism-to-ophthalmopathy patients. A discovery set of 90 to 100 patients (43 ophthalmopathy, around 57 stable hyperthyroidism) was enrolled to explore V-J signatures distinguishing ophthalmopathy from hyperthyroidism. The independent validation cohort included approximately 19 hyperthyroidism patients plus 17 patients who later progressed from hyperthyroidism to ophthalmopathy. In roughly 6 hyperthyroidism patients, T-cell repertoires of thyroid tissue and blood were compared. Following sampling, methimazole starting at 30 mg daily was administered to hyperthyroidism patients, and high-dose intravenous methylprednisolone was administered to ophthalmopathy patients.

Patients with hyperthyroidism were aged 18 to 65 years, had been newly diagnosed, and had a disease duration of less than 2 months. Anyone with other autoimmune diseases, uncontrolled infections, pregnancy or lactation was excluded from the study. Diagnosis was based on clinical symptoms, serum thyroxine, TRAb, thyroid ultrasound and orbital computed tomography. Trizol reagent was used to extract the total RNA, and its quality was then checked on an Agilent 2100 Bioanalyzer. Overall study outcomes, separate from this receptor: Most expanded thyroid clonotypes with frequency above 0.001 were also detected in blood, suggesting blood repertoires may reflect the thyroid immune response. In validation, the model predicted ophthalmopathy progression with nearly 71% sensitivity and approximately 75% specificity; roughly eleven predicted patients were CT-confirmed with GO in a median of approximately 6.2 months. No statistical method was used to predetermine the sample size, and group allocation was not hidden from the investigators. The 13-signature model separated ophthalmopathy from stable hyperthyroidism with 85% to 90% sensitivity and approximately 81% specificity in cross-validation, and 80%/75% in the test set.

For repertoire sequencing, TCR beta CDR3 regions were amplified from RNA transcripts. The first round of RT-PCR was done with HTBI primers and the Qiagen OneStep RT-PCR kit, and was followed by a second round of multiplex PCR, then size selection and purification. Libraries were sequenced paired-end with 100 bp reads on an Illumina HiSeq2000. From the authors' description of their analysis: SOAPnuke was used to process the reads, throwing out any read that had adapters, had uncalled bases, had a mean Phred below 15, or lacked an exact constant-primer or identifier match. COPE v1.2.5 was used to merge the high-quality paired reads. Unique nucleotide sequences were defined as clonotypes and aligned to IMGT TRB V, D and J references using MiTCR v1.1. Only V-J combinations with frequency above 0.0001 were analysed, covering around 99% of repertoires. For each V-J combination, a TCR clonal expansion and chaos score was defined as the ratio of F50 clonal expansion to chaos observed in the TCRdist matrix. Features were reduced by Welch's t-statistics and random forest to over 10 V-J combinations, which fed a naive Bayes classifier. The Morisita-Horn index was used to measure how similar the thyroid and blood repertoires were. TCRdb reworked the public reads: Q25 trimming with fastp, MiXCR clone assembly, productive beta chains retained. Rows with one shared CDR3 protein collapse into an entry with the most common genes and DNA. TCRdb's processing, not the authors', yielded these V and J calls. This sample has over a million distinct CDR3 sequences in its table, and 35% to 45% of those were observed once. The leading ten clones occupy around 10% of the sample.

The source material was peripheral blood or thyroid tissue (not recorded which). This TCR came from an adult man with Graves' hyperthyroidism.

CDR3 reads: CASSGGGQGRYF. The DNA is TGTGCCAGCAGCGGGGGGGGACAGGGCCGGTACTTC. Here the chain combines TRBV9 and TRBJ2-7; 9 middle bases align to TRBD1. Compared with germline, V lacks 3 bases and J lacks 12 bases; bases without a gene match: 7. The CDR3 holds 12 amino acids from the cysteine to the phenylalanine. Kept here is only the CDR3 DNA, which spans 36 bases and is read in frame from base 1. CDR1 SGDLS and CDR2 YYNGEE are derived from the germline V gene.